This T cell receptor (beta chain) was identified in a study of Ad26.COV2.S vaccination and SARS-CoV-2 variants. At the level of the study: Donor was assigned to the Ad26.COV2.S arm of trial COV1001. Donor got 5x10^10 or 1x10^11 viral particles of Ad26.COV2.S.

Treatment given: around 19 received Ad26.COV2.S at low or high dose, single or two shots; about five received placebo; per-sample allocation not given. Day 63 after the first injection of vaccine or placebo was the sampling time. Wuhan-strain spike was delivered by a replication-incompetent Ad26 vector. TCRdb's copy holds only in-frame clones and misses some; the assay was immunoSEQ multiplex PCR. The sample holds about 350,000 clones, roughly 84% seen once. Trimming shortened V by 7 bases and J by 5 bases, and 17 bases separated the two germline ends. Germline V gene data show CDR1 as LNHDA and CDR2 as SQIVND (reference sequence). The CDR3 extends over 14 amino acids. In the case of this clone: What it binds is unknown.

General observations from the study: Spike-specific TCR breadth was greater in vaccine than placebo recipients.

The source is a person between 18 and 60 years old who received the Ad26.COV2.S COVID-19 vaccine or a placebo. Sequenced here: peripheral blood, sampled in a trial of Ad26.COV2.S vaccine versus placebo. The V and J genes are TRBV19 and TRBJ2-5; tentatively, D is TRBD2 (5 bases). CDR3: CASTPSRGRETQYF. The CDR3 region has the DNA TGTGCCAGTACCCCAAGTCGAGGGCGTGAGACCCAGTACTTC.